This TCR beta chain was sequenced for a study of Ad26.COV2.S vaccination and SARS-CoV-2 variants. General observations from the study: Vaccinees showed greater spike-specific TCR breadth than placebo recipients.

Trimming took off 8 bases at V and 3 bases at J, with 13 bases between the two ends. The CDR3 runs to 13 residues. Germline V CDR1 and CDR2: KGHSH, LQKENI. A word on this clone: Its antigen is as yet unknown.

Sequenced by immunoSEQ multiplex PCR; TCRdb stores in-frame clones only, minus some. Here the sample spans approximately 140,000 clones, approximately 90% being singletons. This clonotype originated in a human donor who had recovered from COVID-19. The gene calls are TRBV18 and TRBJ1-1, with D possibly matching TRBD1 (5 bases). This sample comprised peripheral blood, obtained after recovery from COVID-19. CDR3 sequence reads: CASAARGDTEAFF. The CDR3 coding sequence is TGTGCCAGCGCCGCCCGGGGGGACACTGAAGCTTTCTTT.